These 25 T cell receptor beta chains originate from one sample sequenced in a study of CD4+ T cells in melanoma. The protocol was immunoSEQ multiplex PCR, while the TCRdb copy is restricted to in-frame clones and leaves out a portion. The sample consists of 15,000 to 20,000 clones, roughly 85% of them appearing once. Input material: cells from a culture (not recorded whether cultured in vitro). These receptors were taken from a human donor with melanoma.

In DNA, the CDR3 is TGTGCCAGCAGTTTGCGGTTGGGCTCCTACGAGCAGTACTTC. Its protein product is CASSLRLGSYEQYF. The chain couples TRBV27 to TRBJ2-7, with D uncertain. Looked up from germline, CDR1 is MNHEY and CDR2 is SMNVEV (reference sequence). This CDR3 contains 14 residues. V was pared by 3 bases and J by 0 bases, with 9 bases between.

The J gene is TRBJ2-5, the V gene TRBV6-1; 7 bases are a match to TRBD1. The CDR3 has 18 amino acids. Trimming took 3 bases from V and 4 from J; bases not matched to a gene: 17. The germline V gene encodes CDR1 MNHNS and CDR2 SASEGT. The CDR3 coding sequence is TGTGCCAGCAGTGAGTTTCCAGTAGGGCAGGGGGTTGGAGAGACCCAGTACTTC. As protein: CASSEFPVGQGVGETQYF.

The sample holds one count of this clone. The chain joins TRBV7-8 to TRBJ2-1; D possibly uses TRBD1 or TRBD2 (6 bases each). The length of the CDR3 is 17 residues. The germline V and J ends were trimmed by 5 bases and 3 bases, with 20 bases remaining between them. CDR1 and CDR2 from the germline V gene are SGHVS and FQNEAQ. This CDR3 is CASSPPLRLGGYNEQFF. CDR3 bases: TGTGCCAGCAGCCCCCCCCTCCGACTAGGGGGCTACAATGAGCAGTTCTTC.

The rearrangement joins TRBV11-1 to TRBJ2-7; possibly TRBD2 for D (5 bases). The V and J ends lost 5 bases and 2 bases respectively, with 13 bases between them. This CDR3 spans 14 amino acids. The germline gives CDR1 SGHAT, CDR2 FQDESV (reference sequence). The CDR3 reads CASSRRRPPYEQYF. Here the CDR3 DNA reads TGTGCCAGCAGCCGGAGGCGACCACCCTACGAGCAGTACTTC.

V is TRBV5-5 and J is TRBJ2-2; no clear D gene. Germline V gives CDR1 SGHKS, CDR2 YYEKEE (reference sequence). CDR3 length: 14 residues. V was cut by 5 bases and J by 1 base, with 9 bases left in between. CDR3 residues: CASRDGLNTGELFF. For the CDR3, the DNA is TGTGCCAGCAGGGACGGGTTGAACACCGGGGAGCTGTTTTTT.

V is TRBV9 and J is TRBJ2-5; 10 positions agree with TRBD2. Germline V gene sequence: CDR1 SGDLS, CDR2 YYNGEE. This CDR3 region has 17 residues. Trimming removed 0 bases from V and 5 bases from J; junction bases left unmatched: 10. The CDR3 loop reads CASSVAPLAGVGETQYF. DNA of the CDR3: TGTGCCAGCAGCGTAGCGCCCCTAGCGGGGGTGGGGGAGACCCAGTACTTC.

J is TRBJ2-7 and V is TRBV4-1; 9 bases are a match to TRBD1. After removal of 1 base from V and 3 bases from J, the junction contained 4 bases not matched to a gene. Looked up from germline, CDR1 is MGHRA and CDR2 is YSYEKL. The CDR3 is made up of 15 amino acids. CDR3 in amino acids: CASSQVGTGIYEQYF. The CDR3 DNA sequence: TGCGCCAGCAGCCAAGTGGGGACAGGGATCTACGAGCAGTACTTC.

This clone is a singleton in its sample. The chain combines TRBV30 with TRBJ2-1, with 9 bases identical to TRBD2. CDR1 is GTSNPN and CDR2 is SVGIG in the germline V gene (reference sequence). This CDR3 is 15 amino acids long. V lost 0 bases to trimming and J lost 4 bases; unmatched junction nucleotides: 4. The CDR3 DNA reads TGTGCCTGGAGTGTTTCCAGCGGGGGGTACAATGAGCAGTTCTTC. Its protein is CAWSVSSGGYNEQFF.

In regard to this clone: At one end the junction does not follow the germline gene, possibly because of a read error. The CDR3 DNA reads as TGTGCCGGCAGCGTAGGACAGAACGGCGCCTACGAGCAGTACTTC. Residues: CAGSVGQNGAYEQYF. The J gene is TRBJ2-7, the V gene TRBV7-9; weak D call: TRBD1 (6 bases). Germline CDR1 SEHNR, CDR2 FQNEAQ (reference sequence). This CDR3 has 15 residues.

The gene calls are TRBV6-6 and TRBJ2-1; TRBD2 might be the D (5 bases). The CDR3 loop spans 15 amino acids. CDR1 is MNHNY, CDR2 SVGAGI, per germline (reference sequence). Trimming left V 6 bases short and J 10 bases short, with 22 bases between. CDR3 sequence: CASSSRGASRGEQFF. In DNA, the CDR3 is TGTGCCAGCAGCTCCCGCGGCGCTAGTCGGGGAGAGCAGTTCTTC.

Only a few counts were recorded for this clone. The chain carries TRBV6-4 and TRBJ1-4, with 11 bases lining up with TRBD1. The CDR3 sequence is 16 residues long. With 7 bases clipped from V and 1 base from J, the junction kept 5 bases outside the gene matches. Germline lookup yields CDR1 MRHNA and CDR2 SNTAGT. CDR3 DNA sequence: TGTGCCAGCAACAGGACAGGGGGCCAAACTAATGAAAAACTGTTTTTT. Translating gives CASNRTGGQTNEKLFF.

This clone counts as medium-sized. V usage is TRBV2 and J usage is TRBJ1-5; D is possibly TRBD1 (6 bases). Germline values: CDR1 SNHLY, CDR2 FYNNEI. Trimming took off 8 bases at V and 1 base at J, with 12 bases between the two ends. The CDR3 totals 14 residues. This CDR3 is CASGRGLSNQPQHF. As DNA, the CDR3 is TGTGCCAGCGGCAGGGGCTTGAGCAATCAGCCCCAGCATTTT.

This clone has just a few counts. The V gene is TRBV27, the J gene TRBJ2-6, with D uncertain. The CDR3 is 15 residues long. Trimming pared 7 bases from V and 4 bases from J, leaving 14 bases between. CDR1 is MNHEY and CDR2 is SMNVEV in the germline V gene (reference sequence). This CDR3 reads CASTVRIGGANVLTF. The CDR3 DNA reads as TGTGCCAGCACGGTGAGGATTGGAGGGGCCAACGTCCTGACTTTC.

The genes are TRBV2 and TRBJ2-7; possibly TRBD1 for D (5 bases). The germline gives CDR1 SNHLY, CDR2 FYNNEI. The CDR3 length is 15 residues. Trimming stripped 2 bases from V and 0 bases from J, with 11 bases between. The CDR3 protein is CASSEQGSVSYEQYF. The CDR3 DNA sequence: TGTGCCAGCAGTGAACAGGGCAGCGTCTCCTACGAGCAGTACTTC.

J is TRBJ1-6 and V is TRBV6-5; D perhaps matches TRBD1 (5 bases). The V gene lost 6 bases and the J gene lost 10 bases, with 13 bases spanning the gap. Germline loops: CDR1 MNHEY, CDR2 SVGAGI. The CDR3 is 13 amino acids. In DNA, the CDR3 is TGTGCCAGCAGGTCAGGGCGTGAATCACCCCTCCACTTT. As protein: CASRSGRESPLHF.

The rearrangement links TRBV2 to TRBJ2-1, with D possibly TRBD2 on 7 matching bases. This CDR3 contains 15 residues. V was trimmed by 2 bases and J by 4 bases, leaving 12 bases between them. Germline V gives CDR1 SNHLY, CDR2 FYNNEI. The CDR3 here is CASSELGGGYNEQFF. CDR3 coding DNA: TGTGCCAGCAGTGAATTGGGAGGGGGTTACAATGAGCAGTTCTTC.

The CDR3 nucleotides are TGTGCCAGCAGTCGTGGTAGGGTTGGTAACTACGAGCAGTACTTC. Amino acid sequence: CASSRGRVGNYEQYF. The genes are TRBV11-1 and TRBJ2-7, with D uncertain. The CDR3 is 15 residues long. The V end was cut by 6 bases, the J end by 3 bases, with 18 bases between. Germline V gene data show CDR1 as SGHAT and CDR2 as FQDESV (reference sequence). Filled out from reference TRBV11-1 and TRBJ2-7, the complete variable domain reads EAEVAQSPRYKITEKSQAVAFWCDPISGHATLYWYRQILGQGPELLVQFQDESVVDDSQLPKDRFSAERLKGVDSTLKIQPAELGDSAMYLCASSRGRVGNYEQYFGPGTRLTVT.

This chain joins TRBV18 and TRBJ1-3, with D possibly TRBD1 on 5 matching bases. Germline lookup yields CDR1 KGHSH and CDR2 LQKENI. V was pared by 3 bases and J by 3 bases, with 12 bases between. This CDR3 has 15 residues. The CDR3 here is CASSPVTGDGNTIYF. CDR3 bases: TGTGCCAGCTCACCGGTTACGGGGGATGGAAACACCATATATTTT.

This clone was seen a single time. The CDR3 DNA reads TGCGCCAGCAGCCTTCAGCCCTCTGGAAACACCATATATTTT. This gives the protein CASSLQPSGNTIYF. The chain couples TRBV5-1 to TRBJ1-3; D gene unclear. The CDR3 totals 14 residues. Trimming took 4 bases from V and 0 from J, leaving 8 bases between them. CDR1 and CDR2 (germline): SGHRS, YFSETQ.

V is TRBV5-1 and J is TRBJ1-1; D might be TRBD1 (5 bases). This CDR3 spans 15 amino acids. Germline CDR1 reads SGHRS; CDR2 reads YFSETQ. The ends were cut back, 0 bases at V and 4 bases at J, with 13 bases in the middle. This CDR3 is CASSLGDLPATEAFF. The CDR3 DNA is TGCGCCAGCAGCTTGGGGGACCTTCCGGCCACTGAAGCTTTCTTT.

The V call is TRBV6-1, the J call TRBJ2-3; 13 nucleotides line up with TRBD2. The trim removed 7 bases at V and 6 bases at J, leaving 7 bases unmatched. Germline assignment: CDR1 MNHNS and CDR2 SASEGT. There are 15 residues in the CDR3. CDR3 sequence (DNA): TGTGCCAGCACGGGACTAGCGGGGTCAGTGGATACGCAGTATTTT. Translation: CASTGLAGSVDTQYF.

This clone was picked up a small number of times. In DNA form, the CDR3 reads TGTGCCAGCAGCTTGGGGGTTCGGGAGACCCAGTACTTC. Amino acids: CASSLGVRETQYF. The chain joins TRBV7-3 to TRBJ2-5; D assignment may be TRBD1 or TRBD2 (5 bases each). The CDR3 consists of 13 residues. The germline gives CDR1 SGHTA, CDR2 FQGTGA. V was pared by 3 bases and J by 5 bases, with 10 bases between.

The gene calls are TRBV11-2 and TRBJ1-6; D is undetermined. CDR3 length: 13 amino acids. The germline V gene has CDR1 SGHAT and CDR2 FQNNGV. Trimming shortened V by 5 bases and J by 9 bases, and 11 bases separated the two germline ends. CDR3 residues: CASSQEEGSPLHF. The DNA of the CDR3 is TGTGCCAGCAGCCAGGAGGAGGGTTCACCCCTCCACTTT.

This clone was detected once. The chain links TRBV5-8 to TRBJ2-3; 10 nucleotides line up with TRBD1. Germline CDR1 reads SGHTS; CDR2 reads YDEGEE. The CDR3 contains 16 residues. The trim removed 5 bases at V and 4 bases at J, leaving 10 bases unmatched. The CDR3 coding sequence is TGTGCCAGCAGTCCTACCGGGACAGGGGAATCAGATACGCAGTATTTT. This gives the protein CASSPTGTGESDTQYF.

The J gene is TRBJ2-7, the V gene TRBV11-2, with 8 bases identical to TRBD2. The CDR3 runs 14 residues. The V gene's germline CDR1 is SGHAT and CDR2 FQNNGV. The J segment lost 6 bases and the V segment lost 4 bases, leaving 8 bases of the junction unmatched. CDR3 loop: CASSSIRGGREQYF. DNA of the CDR3: TGTGCCAGCAGCTCAATCCGGGGGGGTCGCGAGCAGTACTTC.